This T cell receptor (beta chain) is from a study of blood T cell repertoires in COVID-19. Study-level information: The study drew acute and convalescent COVID-19 samples from the United States, Italy and Spain. T cells, B-cell-depleted T cells, or PBMCs provided the cDNA or gDNA that served as material.

V shed 6 bases and J shed 8 bases, with 23 bases lying between them. Germline V gene lookup returns CDR1 MNHEY and CDR2 SVGAGI. The CDR3 totals 15 residues. Per the study methods: Estimation of nucleated cell counts was performed using reference gene primer amplification. TCRdb's table, derived via immunoSEQ multiplex PCR, lists solely in-frame clones and lacks some. Clonal size and the V and J genes are those of that table, whereas D and trimming came from the DNA. The sample includes roughly 300,000 clones, around 87% of them seen just once. Sequences were obtained from peripheral blood. The source is a woman between 35 and 50 years old who had recovered from COVID-19. The V gene is TRBV6-5, the J gene TRBJ2-7; possibly TRBD2 for D (6 bases). CDR3 bases: TGTGCCAGCAGGCAGTGGGCTAGCGCCCAGTCAAAGCAGTACTTC. Translation gives CASRQWASAQSKQYF.